This record looks at one T cell receptor (beta chain) sequence and its context. This entry comes from a study of CD8 T cells in Susac syndrome. cDNA came from approximately 0.5 to 1 ug RNA primed by random hexamers. Amplification of TCR beta CDR3 spanned 54 Vbeta and 13 Jbeta via immunoSEQ multiplex PCR. TCRdb reanalysed the immunoSEQ multiplex PCR reads using MiXCR and keeps one entry per CDR3 protein. The sample records some 130,000 distinct CDR3 sequences, more than 85% being singletons. Germline CDR1 is SGDLS and CDR2 is YYNGEE. Trimming took 5 bases from V and 4 from J, leaving 8 bases between them. The CDR3 sequence is 12 residues long.

The V call is TRBV9, the J call TRBJ2-3; no reliable D call. Sequenced sample: CD8+ T cells from PBMCs. This TCR was recovered from a human donor with Susac syndrome. The chain's CDR3 is CASSISSDTQYF. In nucleotides, the CDR3 is TGTGCCAGCAGTATTAGCTCAGATACGCAGTATTTT.